This is a list of T cell receptor beta chains from one sample in a study of response to subunit inactivated influenza vaccine. TCRdb recomputed calls from the RT-PCR reads with MiXCR, one row per CDR3 protein. The sample has 500,000 to 650,000 distinct CDR3 sequences, roughly 8.2% seen once; the top ten hold approximately 13%. The source material was PBMCs from blood, sampled 23 months after vaccination. These receptors all come from a man aged 50 to 75 who received an inactivated influenza vaccine. CDR3s include the opening cysteine and the closing phenylalanine or tryptophan. D genes are given only for firm matches. Clone size is shown for a subset of rows, as once, few, many or a class of expanded clone.

v_gene	d_gene	j_gene	abundance	CDR3aa	CDR3nt
TRBV4-2	-	TRBJ2-3	-	CASSLGSGEFTDTQYF	TGTGCCAGCAGCCTCGGGAGTGGAGAATTTACAGATACGCAGTATTTT
TRBV20-1	-	TRBJ1-2	-	CSARAAGSYGYTF	TGCAGTGCTAGAGCCGCAGGGTCCTATGGCTACACCTTC
TRBV29-1	TRBD1	TRBJ2-5	few	CSVQNRGRQETQYF	TGCAGCGTCCAGAACAGGGGGCGTCAAGAGACCCAGTACTTC
TRBV12-3/TRBV12-4	TRBD1	TRBJ2-1	few	CASSLDRGLRNEQFF	TGTGCCAGCAGTTTAGACAGGGGGCTTAGGAATGAGCAGTTCTTC
TRBV2	TRBD2	TRBJ2-5	few	CASSHQLGLAGVGETQYF	TGTGCCAGCAGTCATCAACTCGGACTAGCGGGGGTCGGGGAGACCCAGTACTTC
TRBV12-3/TRBV12-4	TRBD1	TRBJ1-5	few	CASSLSGGWSNQPQHF	TGTGCCAGCAGTTTGTCAGGGGGCTGGAGCAATCAGCCCCAGCATTTT
TRBV3-1	-	TRBJ2-7	-	CASTNRVRGTHEQYF	TGTGCCAGCACCAACCGGGTCCGGGGGACACACGAGCAGTACTTC
TRBV6-2/TRBV6-3	TRBD2	TRBJ2-5	many	CASSQGLAARQETQYF	TGTGCCAGCAGTCAGGGACTAGCGGCTCGGCAAGAGACCCAGTACTTC
TRBV12-3/TRBV12-4	TRBD1	TRBJ2-7	few	CASRPGQGARDEQYF	TGTGCCAGCAGACCGGGACAGGGGGCGCGGGACGAGCAGTACTTC
TRBV10-3	-	TRBJ2-1	many	CAISGNRENEQFF	TGTGCCATCAGTGGGAACAGGGAGAATGAGCAGTTCTTC
TRBV29-1	-	TRBJ1-1	many	CSVEDRGVLNTEAFF	TGCAGCGTTGAAGATCGAGGTGTACTGAACACTGAAGCTTTCTTT
TRBV2	TRBD1	TRBJ1-1	-	CASSTSEGASF	TGTGCCAGCAGTACTTCTGAGGGGGCCTCGTTT
TRBV6-2/TRBV6-3	TRBD2	TRBJ2-7	many	CASSQLPGLAGARSEQYF	TGTGCCAGCAGTCAACTTCCGGGACTAGCGGGAGCTAGGTCCGAGCAGTACTTC
TRBV20-1	-	TRBJ1-5	-	CSARRVYNSNQPQHF	TGCAGTGCTAGACGGGTCTATAATAGCAATCAGCCCCAGCATTTT
TRBV20-1	TRBD2	TRBJ2-7	-	CSARDNPSGRVGYEQYF	TGCAGTGCTAGAGATAATCCTAGCGGGAGAGTCGGGTACGAGCAGTACTTC
TRBV29-1	-	TRBJ2-2	many	CSVRRNANTGELFF	TGCAGCGTTCGAAGGAATGCGAACACCGGGGAGCTGTTTTTT
TRBV6-1	-	TRBJ1-1	-	CASRKIMNTEAFF	TGTGCCAGCAGGAAAATTATGAACACTGAAGCTTTCTTT
TRBV7-9	TRBD1	TRBJ2-5	few	CASSPRQGLQTQYF	TGTGCCAGCAGCCCCCGACAGGGGTTGCAGACCCAGTACTTC